The entry that follows covers one TCR beta chain sequence. From germline, CDR1 is PRHDT and CDR2 FYEKMQ (reference sequence). This CDR3 spans 14 amino acids. J was trimmed by 6 bases and V by 1 base; bases with no gene match: 1. The data were taken from a study of T cell responses to AZD1222 COVID-19 vaccine. Method: immunoSEQ multiplex PCR; TCRdb's copy keeps in-frame clones and lacks some. The sample shows 150,000 to 200,000 clones, around nine tenths of them seen only once. The chain joins TRBV13 to TRBJ2-7; 12 nucleotides line up with TRBD1. This sequence originates from an adult in good health. The sequences come from peripheral blood, collected on day 0 of AZD1222 vaccination. CDR3 residues: CASSLVGQGAEQYF. The DNA for the CDR3 is TGTGCCAGCAGCTTAGTGGGACAGGGGGCCGAGCAGTACTTC.